This TCR beta chain comes out of a study of blood T cells in healthy people across ages. General study results and limits: With donor CMV status unknown, expanded clonotype changes were possibly confounded.

Germline V gene data show CDR1 as LNHNV and CDR2 as YYDKDF (reference sequence). This CDR3 is built from 17 residues. V lost 1 base and J 3 bases, leaving 18 bases between the germline ends. Researchers isolated at least 7 million PBMCs per sample. Together with a sample-barcoded 5' primer, a J-beta primer mix was included in a second PCR lasting about 7 to 12 cycles. Each cDNA molecule carried a tag from a template-switch adaptor that contained 12 random nucleotides. Samples each returned at least 2.5 million CDR3-containing paired-end reads. TCRdb re-derived calls from the 5' RACE reads in MiXCR, one entry per CDR3 protein. The table shows around 1.7 million distinct CDR3 sequences, with approximately 30% occurring only once. For this clonotype: The target antigen is unknown.

The V call is TRBV15, the J call TRBJ1-1; D is perhaps TRBD1 (5 bases). The sequencing input was blood. The receptor was derived from a woman in her twenties or thirties in good health. CDR3 bases: TGTGCCACCAGCAGAGGGGCCGGGCTTGGAGGGGACACTGAAGCTTTCTTT. Translating it yields CATSRGAGLGGDTEAFF.